This TCR beta chain was obtained from a study of blood T cell repertoires in COVID-19. Study summary: Sources were T cells, B-cell-depleted T cells, or PBMCs; the material itself was cDNA or gDNA.

TCRdb's copy holds only in-frame clones and misses some; the assay was immunoSEQ multiplex PCR. This table has a few hundred thousand clones, around nine tenths appearing once. Germline V gene lookup returns CDR1 WNHNN and CDR2 SYGVQD (reference sequence). This CDR3 is 14 amino acids long. V was pared by 3 bases and J by 4 bases, with 12 bases between. The receptor's source is a woman aged 30 to 39 who had been exposed to COVID-19. Sequencing input: PBMCs or T cells enriched from blood (not recorded which). The rearrangement joins TRBV10-1 to TRBJ2-5, with D tentatively TRBD2 (6 bases). The CDR3 here is CASSETPAGETQYF. The CDR3 region has the DNA TGCGCCAGCAGTGAAACCCCAGCGGGAGAGACCCAGTACTTC.